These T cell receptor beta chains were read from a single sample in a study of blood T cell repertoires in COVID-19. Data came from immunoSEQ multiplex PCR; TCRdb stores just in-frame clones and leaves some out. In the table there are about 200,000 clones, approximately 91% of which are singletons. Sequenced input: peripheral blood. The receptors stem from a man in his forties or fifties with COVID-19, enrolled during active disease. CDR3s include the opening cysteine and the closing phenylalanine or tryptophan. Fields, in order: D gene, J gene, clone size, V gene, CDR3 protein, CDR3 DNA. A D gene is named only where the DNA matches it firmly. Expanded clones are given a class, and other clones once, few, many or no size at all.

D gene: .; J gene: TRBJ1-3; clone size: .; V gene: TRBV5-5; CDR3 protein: CASSVQINHSGNTIYF; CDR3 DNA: TGTGCCAGCAGCGTCCAGATAAACCACTCTGGAAACACCATATATTTT
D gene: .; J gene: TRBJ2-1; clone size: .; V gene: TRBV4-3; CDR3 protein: CASSQLDRINEQFF; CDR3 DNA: TGCGCCAGCAGCCAACTTGACAGAATCAATGAGCAGTTCTTC
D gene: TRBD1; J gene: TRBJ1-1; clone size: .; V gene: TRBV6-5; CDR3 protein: CASSQGQRLNTEAFF; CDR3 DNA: TGTGCCAGCAGTCAGGGACAGAGACTGAACACTGAAGCTTTCTTT
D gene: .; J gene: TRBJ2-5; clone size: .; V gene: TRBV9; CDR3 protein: CASSVAAGQETQYF; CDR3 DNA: TGTGCCAGCAGCGTAGCGGCGGGGCAAGAGACCCAGTACTTC
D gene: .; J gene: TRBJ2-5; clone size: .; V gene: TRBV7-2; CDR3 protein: CASSFDWSQETQYF; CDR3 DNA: TGTGCCAGCAGCTTCGACTGGTCACAAGAGACCCAGTACTTC
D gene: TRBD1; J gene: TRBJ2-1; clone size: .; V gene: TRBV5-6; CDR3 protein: CASSSGTGGRDEQFF; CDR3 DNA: TGTGCCAGCAGTTCCGGGACAGGGGGCAGGGATGAGCAGTTCTTC
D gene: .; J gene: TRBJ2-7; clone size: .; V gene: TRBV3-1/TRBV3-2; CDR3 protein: CASSQVEEQYF; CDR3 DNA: TGTGCCAGCAGCCAAGTGGAGGAGCAGTACTTC
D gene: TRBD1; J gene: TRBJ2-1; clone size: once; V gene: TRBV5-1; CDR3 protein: CASSLQGSLIGDEQFF; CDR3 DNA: TGCGCCAGCAGCTTACAGGGGAGCCTCATAGGGGATGAGCAGTTCTTC
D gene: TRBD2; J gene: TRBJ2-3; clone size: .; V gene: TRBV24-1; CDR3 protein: CATSDPRRTSDSTDTQYF; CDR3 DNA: TGTGCCACCAGTGATCCCCGACGGACTAGCGACAGCACAGATACGCAGTATTTT
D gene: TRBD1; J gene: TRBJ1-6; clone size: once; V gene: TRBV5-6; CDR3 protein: CASSSGQGGSPLHF; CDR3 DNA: TGTGCCAGCAGCTCCGGACAGGGCGGTTCACCCCTCCACTTT
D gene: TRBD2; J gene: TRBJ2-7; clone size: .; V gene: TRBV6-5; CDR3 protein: CASSILAGGEEQYF; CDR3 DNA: TGTGCCAGCAGTATACTAGCGGGAGGGGAAGAGCAGTACTTC
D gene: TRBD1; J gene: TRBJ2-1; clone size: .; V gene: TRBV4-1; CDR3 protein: CASSQESSTGFYNEQFF; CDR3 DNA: TGCGCCAGCAGCCAAGAATCATCGACAGGGTTCTACAATGAGCAGTTCTTC
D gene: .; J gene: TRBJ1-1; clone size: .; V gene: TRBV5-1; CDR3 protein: CASSLGLQGITEAFF; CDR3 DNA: TGCGCCAGCAGCTTGGGTTTACAGGGAATCACTGAAGCTTTCTTT
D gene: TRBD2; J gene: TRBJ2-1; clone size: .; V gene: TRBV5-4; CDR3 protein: CASSLGGGASEQFF; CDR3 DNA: TGTGCCAGCAGCCTTGGCGGGGGGGCCTCGGAGCAGTTCTTC
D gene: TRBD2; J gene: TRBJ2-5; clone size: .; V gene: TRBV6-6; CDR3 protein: CASSYRGGAGETQYF; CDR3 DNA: TGTGCCAGCAGTTATCGCGGGGGGGCCGGGGAGACCCAGTACTTC
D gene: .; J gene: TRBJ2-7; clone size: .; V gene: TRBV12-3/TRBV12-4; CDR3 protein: CASSHQNYEQYF; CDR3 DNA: TGTGCCAGCAGTCACCAGAACTACGAGCAGTACTTC
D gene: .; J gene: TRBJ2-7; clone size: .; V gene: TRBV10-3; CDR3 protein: CAISPQGYEQYF; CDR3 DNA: TGTGCCATCAGCCCACAGGGTTACGAGCAGTACTTC
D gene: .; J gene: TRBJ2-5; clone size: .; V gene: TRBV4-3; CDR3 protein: CASSQGGRRIEAQYF; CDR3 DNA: TGCGCCAGCAGCCAAGGGGGGCGACGGATTGAGGCCCAGTACTTC
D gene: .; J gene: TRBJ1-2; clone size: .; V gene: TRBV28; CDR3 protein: CASSAGETGVGGYTF; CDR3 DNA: TGTGCCAGCAGTGCCGGGGAGACCGGGGTGGGGGGCTACACCTTC
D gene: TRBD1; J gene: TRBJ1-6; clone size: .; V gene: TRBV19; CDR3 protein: CASSRSGQMNSPLHF; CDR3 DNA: TGTGCCAGTAGTAGGTCGGGACAGATGAATTCACCCCTCCACTTT
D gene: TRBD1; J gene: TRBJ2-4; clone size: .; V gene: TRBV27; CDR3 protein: CASSFSDRAPNIQYF; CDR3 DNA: TGTGCCAGCAGTTTTTCGGACAGGGCTCCAAACATTCAGTACTTC
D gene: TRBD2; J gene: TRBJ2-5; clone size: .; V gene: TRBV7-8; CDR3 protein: CASSLRLAETQYF; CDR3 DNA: TGTGCCAGCAGCTTAAGACTAGCGGAGACCCAGTACTTC
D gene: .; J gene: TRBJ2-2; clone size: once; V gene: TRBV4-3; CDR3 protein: CASSQDARGGVTGELFF; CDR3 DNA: TGCGCCAGCAGCCAAGATGCGAGGGGGGGCGTCACCGGGGAGCTGTTTTTT
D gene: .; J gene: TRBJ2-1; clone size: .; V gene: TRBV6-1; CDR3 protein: CASSEAREWNEQFF; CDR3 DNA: TGTGCCAGCAGTGAAGCCAGGGAATGGAATGAGCAGTTCTTC
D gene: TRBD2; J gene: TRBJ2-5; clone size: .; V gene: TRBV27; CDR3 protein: CASSLKRTSGGSQETQYF; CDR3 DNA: TGTGCCAGCAGTTTAAAAAGGACTAGCGGGGGATCCCAAGAGACCCAGTACTTC
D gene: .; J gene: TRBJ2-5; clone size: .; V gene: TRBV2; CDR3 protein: CASGGTAQETQYF; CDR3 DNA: TGTGCCAGCGGAGGGACAGCTCAAGAGACCCAGTACTTC
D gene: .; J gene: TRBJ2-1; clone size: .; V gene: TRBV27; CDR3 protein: CASKRQGSSGNEQFF; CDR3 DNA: TGTGCCAGCAAAAGGCAGGGGTCCTCTGGGAATGAGCAGTTCTTC
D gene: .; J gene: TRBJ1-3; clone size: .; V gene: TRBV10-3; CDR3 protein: CAISEGGQSSGNTIYF; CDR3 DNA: TGTGCCATCAGTGAGGGAGGACAGTCCTCTGGAAACACCATATATTTT
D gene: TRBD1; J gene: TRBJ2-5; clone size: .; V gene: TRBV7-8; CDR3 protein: CASSLGDSKMTQYF; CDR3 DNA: TGTGCCAGCAGCTTAGGGGACAGCAAGATGACCCAGTACTTC
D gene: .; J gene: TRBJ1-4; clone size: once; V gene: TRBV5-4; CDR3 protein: CASSLAGRGEKLFF; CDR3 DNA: TGTGCCAGCAGCTTAGCAGGGAGGGGTGAAAAACTGTTTTTT
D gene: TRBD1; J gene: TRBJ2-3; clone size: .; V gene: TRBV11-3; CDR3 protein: CASSLGGTGSGDTQYF; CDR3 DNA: TGTGCCAGCAGCTTAGGCGGGACAGGCTCGGGAGATACGCAGTATTTT
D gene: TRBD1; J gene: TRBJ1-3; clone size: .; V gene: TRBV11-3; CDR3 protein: CASSWTGTGAGTIYF; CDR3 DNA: TGTGCCAGCAGCTGGACCGGGACAGGGGCAGGAACCATATATTTT
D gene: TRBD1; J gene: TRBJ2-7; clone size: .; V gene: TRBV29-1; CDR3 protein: CSVEGQGAYEQYF; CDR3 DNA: TGCAGCGTCGAAGGACAGGGAGCCTACGAGCAGTACTTC
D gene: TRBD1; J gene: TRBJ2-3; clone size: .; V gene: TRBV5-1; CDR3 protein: CASRQGATDTQYF; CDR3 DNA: TGCGCCAGCAGACAGGGGGCAACAGATACGCAGTATTTT
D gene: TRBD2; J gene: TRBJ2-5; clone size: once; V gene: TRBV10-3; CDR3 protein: CAISGQLAGVQETQYF; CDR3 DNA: TGTGCCATCAGTGGTCAACTAGCGGGGGTCCAAGAGACCCAGTACTTC
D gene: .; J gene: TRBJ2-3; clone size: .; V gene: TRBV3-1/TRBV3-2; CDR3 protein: CASSQVIEGIGTHTDTQYF; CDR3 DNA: TGTGCCAGCAGCCAAGTTATTGAGGGGATCGGGACACACACAGATACGCAGTATTTT
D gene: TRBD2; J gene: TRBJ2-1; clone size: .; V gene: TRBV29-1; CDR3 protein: CSSGGLAVAGEQFF; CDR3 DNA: TGCAGCTCGGGGGGGCTAGCGGTGGCTGGGGAGCAGTTCTTC
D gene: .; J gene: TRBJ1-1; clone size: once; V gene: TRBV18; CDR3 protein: CASSPLKGGRVNTEAFF; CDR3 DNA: TGTGCCAGCTCTCCACTCAAAGGGGGAAGGGTGAACACTGAAGCTTTCTTT
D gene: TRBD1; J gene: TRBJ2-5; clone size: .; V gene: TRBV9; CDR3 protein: CASSSWDRPQETQYF; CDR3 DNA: TGTGCCAGCAGTTCTTGGGACAGGCCCCAAGAGACCCAGTACTTC
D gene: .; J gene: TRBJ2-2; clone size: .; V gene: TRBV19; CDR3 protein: CASSTHRATGELFF; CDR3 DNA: TGTGCCAGTAGTACGCACAGGGCCACCGGGGAGCTGTTTTTT
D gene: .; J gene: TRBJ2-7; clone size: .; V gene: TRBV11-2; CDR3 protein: CASSSQQTGEQYF; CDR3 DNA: TGTGCCAGCAGCTCCCAACAAACAGGGGAGCAGTACTTC
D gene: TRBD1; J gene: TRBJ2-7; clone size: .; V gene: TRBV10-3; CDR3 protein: CAISRDSNYEQYF; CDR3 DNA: TGTGCCATCAGTAGGGACAGTAACTACGAGCAGTACTTC
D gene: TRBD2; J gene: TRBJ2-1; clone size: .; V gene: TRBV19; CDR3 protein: CASSIDNFGGLAGFYNEQFF; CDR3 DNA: TGTGCCAGTAGTATAGATAATTTCGGAGGACTAGCGGGGTTTTACAATGAGCAGTTCTTC
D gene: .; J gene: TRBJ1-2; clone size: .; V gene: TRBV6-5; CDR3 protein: CASKFRASGGYTF; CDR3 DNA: TGTGCCAGCAAGTTCCGGGCAAGCGGTGGCTACACCTTC
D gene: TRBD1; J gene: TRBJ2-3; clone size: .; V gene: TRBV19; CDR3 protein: CASSMGQGDTQYF; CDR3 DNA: TGTGCCAGTAGTATGGGACAGGGAGATACGCAGTATTTT
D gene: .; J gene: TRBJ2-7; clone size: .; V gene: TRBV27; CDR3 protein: CASGSPGAYEQYF; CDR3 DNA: TGTGCCAGCGGGTCCCCAGGGGCCTACGAGCAGTACTTC
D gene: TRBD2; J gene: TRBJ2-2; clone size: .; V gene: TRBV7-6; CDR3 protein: CASSRLAGAAFSGELFF; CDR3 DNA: TGTGCCAGCAGCCGACTAGCGGGGGCTGCATTTTCCGGGGAGCTGTTTTTT
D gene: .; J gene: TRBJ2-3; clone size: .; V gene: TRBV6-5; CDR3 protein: CASSRLSTDTQYF; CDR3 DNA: TGTGCCAGCTCGCGGCTAAGCACAGATACGCAGTATTTT
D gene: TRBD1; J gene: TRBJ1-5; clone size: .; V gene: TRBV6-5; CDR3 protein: CASRGQGAINQPQHF; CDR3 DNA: TGTGCCAGCAGAGGGCAGGGGGCGATCAATCAGCCCCAGCATTTT
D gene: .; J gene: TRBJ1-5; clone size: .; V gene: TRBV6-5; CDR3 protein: CASSQDGDQPQHF; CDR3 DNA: TGTGCCAGCAGCCAGGACGGGGATCAGCCCCAGCATTTT
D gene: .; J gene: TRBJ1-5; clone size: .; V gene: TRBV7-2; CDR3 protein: CASSVRGGPNQPQHF; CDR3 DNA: TGTGCCAGCAGCGTTCGCGGGGGGCCGAATCAGCCCCAGCATTTT
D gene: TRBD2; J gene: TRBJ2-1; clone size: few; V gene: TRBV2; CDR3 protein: CASRETSGIYNEQFF; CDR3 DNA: TGTGCCAGCAGGGAGACTAGCGGGATCTACAATGAGCAGTTCTTC
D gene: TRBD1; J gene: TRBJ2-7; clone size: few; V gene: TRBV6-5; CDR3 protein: CASGTGGYEQYF; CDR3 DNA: TGTGCCTCTGGGACAGGGGGCTACGAGCAGTACTTC
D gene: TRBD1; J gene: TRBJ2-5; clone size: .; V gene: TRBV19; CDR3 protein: CASRQGGALWGETQYF; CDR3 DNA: TGTGCCAGCCGACAGGGGGGCGCCCTATGGGGAGAGACCCAGTACTTC
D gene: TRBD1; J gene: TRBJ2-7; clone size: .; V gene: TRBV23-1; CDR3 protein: CASSPDREVYEQYF; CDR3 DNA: TGCGCCAGCAGTCCCGACAGGGAAGTCTACGAGCAGTACTTC
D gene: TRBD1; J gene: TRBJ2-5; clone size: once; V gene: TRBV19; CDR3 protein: CASSQGQQETQYF; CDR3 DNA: TGTGCCAGTAGTCAGGGACAGCAAGAGACCCAGTACTTC
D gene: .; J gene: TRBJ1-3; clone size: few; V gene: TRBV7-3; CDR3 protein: CASSSGQGNTIYF; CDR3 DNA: TGTGCCAGCAGCTCGGGACAAGGAAACACCATATATTTT